The sequence of this TCR beta chain was determined in a study of CXCR3-negative and CXCR3-positive naive CD8 T cells. Study-level information: Each library gave roughly 1.4 +/- 0.3 million of approximately 150 million TRB reads.

As to this clonotype: Antigen unknown.

Germline CDR1 and CDR2: SGHKS and YYEKEE (reference sequence). This CDR3 region has 17 residues. Each TRB cDNA library was prepared by 5' RACE (with UMI labels). For each CDR3 protein, TCRdb gives one entry from its re-call of the 5' RACE reads, without DNA. This repertoire comprises some 6,700 distinct CDR3 sequences; its ten largest clones make up 1.1%. Study-level points and caveats: Sequencing showed both naive subsets with comparably high diversity, and memory CD8+ cells much lower.

Specimen: naive CXCR3- CD8+ T cells from blood. The subset denotes: CD45RO-CCR7+CD27+CD95- naive CD8+ T cells lacking CXCR3 (TNR3-). The chain carries TRBV5-5 and TRBJ2-1; the TRBD1 assignment by TCRdb is unverifiable without DNA. This TCR came from a human donor in good health. Some clones in this sample may be carry-over from other donors' samples. CDR3 residues: CASSSPLGGGPHNEQFF.